This T cell receptor (beta chain) was sequenced during a study of identical twins. Study-level findings and limits: Insertions were fewer in abundant cord blood beta clonotypes, whereas memory repertoires showed none of this pattern.

The V gene's germline CDR1 is ENHRY and CDR2 SYGVKD. The CDR3 contains 16 residues. Losses at the gene ends were 3 bases for V and 7 bases for J; bases not matched to a gene: 13. This clonotype was counted a few times. Antigen unknown. Unique molecular identifiers were present on the cDNA, and a universal primer site came from template switching. In TCRdb, the 5' RACE reads were re-called with MiXCR into one record per CDR3 protein. The table lists about 720,000 distinct CDR3 sequences, about 20% of them singletons. The same data also went into a second study, on T cells expressing NK-cell markers. That work states: In sorted CD3+CD56+NKG2C+, CD3+CD56+NKG2C- and CD3+CD56-NKG2C+ T cells, TCR beta repertoires were obtained. Within the sequenced cohort of eight donors, seven exhibited HCMV seropositivity and one was seronegative.

V usage is TRBV10-3 and J usage is TRBJ2-7, with 9 bases matching TRBD1. This sequence was found in a woman younger than 35 in good health. Sample: PBMCs. In DNA form, the CDR3 reads TGTGCCATCAGTGATCCCGGGACAGGGAGTTACTATGAGCAGTACTTC. Its translation: CAISDPGTGSYYEQYF.